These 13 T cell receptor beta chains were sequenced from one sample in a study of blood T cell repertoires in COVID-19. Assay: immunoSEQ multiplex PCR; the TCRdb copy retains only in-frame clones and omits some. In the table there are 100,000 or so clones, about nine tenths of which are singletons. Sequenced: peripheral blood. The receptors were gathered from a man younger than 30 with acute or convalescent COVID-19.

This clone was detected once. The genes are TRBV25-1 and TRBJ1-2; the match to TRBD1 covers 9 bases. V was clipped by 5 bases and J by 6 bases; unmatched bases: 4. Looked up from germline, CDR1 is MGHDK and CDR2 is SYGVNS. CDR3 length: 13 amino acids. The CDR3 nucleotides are TGTGCCAGCAGTCACGGGGACAGGGATGGCTACACCTTC. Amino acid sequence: CASSHGDRDGYTF.

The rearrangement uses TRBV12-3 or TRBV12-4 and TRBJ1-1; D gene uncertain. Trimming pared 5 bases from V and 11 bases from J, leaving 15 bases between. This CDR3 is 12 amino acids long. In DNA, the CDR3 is TGTGCCAGCAGTAGCGACGGATTTGGGGCTTTCTTT. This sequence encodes CASSSDGFGAFF.

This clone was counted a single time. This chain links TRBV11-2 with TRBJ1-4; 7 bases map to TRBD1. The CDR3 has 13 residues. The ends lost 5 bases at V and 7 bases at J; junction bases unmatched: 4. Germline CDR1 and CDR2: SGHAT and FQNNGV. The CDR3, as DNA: TGTGCCAGCAGCCCTCGGACAGGTGAAAAACTGTTTTTT. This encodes CASSPRTGEKLFF.

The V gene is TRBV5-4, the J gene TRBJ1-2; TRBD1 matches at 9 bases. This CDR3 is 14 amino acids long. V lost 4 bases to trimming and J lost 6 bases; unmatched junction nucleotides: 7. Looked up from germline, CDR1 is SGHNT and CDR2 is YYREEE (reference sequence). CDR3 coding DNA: TGTGCCAGCAGCCGATCACAGGGGGCAGATGGCTACACCTTC. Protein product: CASSRSQGADGYTF.

The CDR3 sequence is CASSPRGFTDTQYF. The CDR3 DNA is TGTGCCAGCAGCCCCCGGGGATTCACAGATACGCAGTATTTT. The genes are TRBV3-1 (or the pseudogene TRBV3-2) and TRBJ2-3; TRBD2 is a possible D gene (5 bases). CDR1 and CDR2 from the germline V gene are LGHDT and YNNKEL (reference sequence). The CDR3 is made up of 14 amino acids. V lost 4 bases and J 2 bases, leaving 10 bases between the germline ends.

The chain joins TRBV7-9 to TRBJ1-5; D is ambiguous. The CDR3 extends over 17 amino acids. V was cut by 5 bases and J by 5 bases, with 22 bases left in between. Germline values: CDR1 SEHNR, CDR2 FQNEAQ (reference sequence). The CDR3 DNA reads TGTGCCAGCAGCCGAACGTGGTCCGGCGGTGAGGATCAGCCCCAGCATTTT. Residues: CASSRTWSGGEDQPQHF.

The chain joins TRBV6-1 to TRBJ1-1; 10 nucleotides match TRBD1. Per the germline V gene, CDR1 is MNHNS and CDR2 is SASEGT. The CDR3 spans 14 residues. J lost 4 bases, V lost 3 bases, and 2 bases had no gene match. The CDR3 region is CASSERTGGTEAFF. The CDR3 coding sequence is TGTGCCAGCAGTGAGCGGACAGGGGGCACTGAAGCTTTCTTT.

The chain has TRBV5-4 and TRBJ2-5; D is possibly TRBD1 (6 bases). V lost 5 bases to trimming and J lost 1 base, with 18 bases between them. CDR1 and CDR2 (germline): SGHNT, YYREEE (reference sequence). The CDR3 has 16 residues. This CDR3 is CASSRGVDRLQETQYF. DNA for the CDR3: TGTGCCAGCAGTAGAGGGGTGGACAGACTCCAAGAGACCCAGTACTTC. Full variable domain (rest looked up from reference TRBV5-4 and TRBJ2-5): ETGVTQSPTHLIKTRGQQVTLRCSSQSGHNTVSWYQQALGQGPQFIFQYYREEENGRGNFPPRFSGLQFPNYSSELNVNALELDDSALYLCASSRGVDRLQETQYFGPGTRLLVL.

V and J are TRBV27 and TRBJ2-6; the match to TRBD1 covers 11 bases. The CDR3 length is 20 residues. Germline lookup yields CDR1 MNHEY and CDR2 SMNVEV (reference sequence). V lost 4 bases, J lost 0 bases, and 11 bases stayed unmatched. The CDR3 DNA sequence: TGTGCCAGCAGTTCCAGAGTTGGACAGGGGGCCTCCTCTGGGGCCAACGTCCTGACTTTC. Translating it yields CASSSRVGQGASSGANVLTF. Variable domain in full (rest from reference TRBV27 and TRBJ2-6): EAQVTQNPRYLITVTGKKLTVTCSQNMNHEYMSWYRQDPGLGLRQIYYSMNVEVTDKGDVPEGYKVSRKEKRNFPLILESPSPNQTSLYFCASSSRVGQGASSGANVLTFGAGSRLTVL.

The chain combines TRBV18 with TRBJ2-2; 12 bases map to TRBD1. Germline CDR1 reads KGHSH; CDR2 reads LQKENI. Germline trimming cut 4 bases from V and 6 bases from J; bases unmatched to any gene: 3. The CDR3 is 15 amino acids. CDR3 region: CASSRDRGQSGELFF. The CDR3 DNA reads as TGTGCCAGCTCACGGGACAGGGGGCAATCCGGGGAGCTGTTTTTT.

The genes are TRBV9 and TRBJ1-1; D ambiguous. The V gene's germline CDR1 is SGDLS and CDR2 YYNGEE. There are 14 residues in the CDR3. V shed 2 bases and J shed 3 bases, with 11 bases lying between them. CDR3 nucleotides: TGTGCCAGCAGCGTCTCCTCCCGGGACACTGAAGCTTTCTTT. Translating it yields CASSVSSRDTEAFF.

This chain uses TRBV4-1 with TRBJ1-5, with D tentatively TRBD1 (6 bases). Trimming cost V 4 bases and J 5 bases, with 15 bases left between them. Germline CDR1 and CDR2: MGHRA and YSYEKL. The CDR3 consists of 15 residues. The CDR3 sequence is CASSPWGGADQPQHF. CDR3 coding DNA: TGCGCCAGCAGCCCCTGGGGGGGGGCGGATCAGCCCCAGCATTTT.

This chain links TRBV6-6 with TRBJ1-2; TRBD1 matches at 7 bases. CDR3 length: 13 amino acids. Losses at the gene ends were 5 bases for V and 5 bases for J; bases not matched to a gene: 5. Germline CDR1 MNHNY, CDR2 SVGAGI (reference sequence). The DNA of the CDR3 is TGTGCCAGCAGTCGGGACAGTTATTATGGCTACACCTTC. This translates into CASSRDSYYGYTF.